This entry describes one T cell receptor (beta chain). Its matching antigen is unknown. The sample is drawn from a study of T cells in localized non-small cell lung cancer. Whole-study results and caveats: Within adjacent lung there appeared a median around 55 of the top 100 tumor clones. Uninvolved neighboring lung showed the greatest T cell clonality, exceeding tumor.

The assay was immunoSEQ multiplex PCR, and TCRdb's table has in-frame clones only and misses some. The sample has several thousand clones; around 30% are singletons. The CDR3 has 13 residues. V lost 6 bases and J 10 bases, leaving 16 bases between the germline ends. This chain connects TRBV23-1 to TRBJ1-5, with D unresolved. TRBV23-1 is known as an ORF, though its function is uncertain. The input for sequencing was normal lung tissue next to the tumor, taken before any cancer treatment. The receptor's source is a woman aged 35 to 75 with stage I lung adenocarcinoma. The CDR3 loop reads CASSLEGDKPQHF. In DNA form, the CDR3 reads TGCGCCAGCAGCTTGGAGGGTGACAAACCCCAGCATTTT.